Sequencing of this T cell receptor beta chain was carried out in a study of T cells in Graves' hyperthyroidism and ophthalmopathy. From RNA transcripts, TCR beta CDR3 regions were amplified. HTBI primers drove first-round RT-PCR of the TCR CDR3. Using its own MiXCR run on the multiplex PCR reads, TCRdb lists one record per CDR3 protein. The data contain roughly 500,000 distinct CDR3 sequences, 11% to 15% of them singletons. Orbital computed tomography and thyroid ultrasound, together with serum TRAb and thyroxine and clinical symptoms, were used for diagnoses. Germline lookup yields CDR1 SGHAT and CDR2 FQNNGV. V dropped 1 base and J dropped 5; count of bases not matched to a gene: 6. CDR3 size: 16 residues. This clonotype was seen at least ten times.

The chain joins TRBV11-2 to TRBJ2-5; 11 bases map to TRBD1. The sequence derives from a woman aged 25 to 45 with Graves' hyperthyroidism that later progressed to Graves' ophthalmopathy. Sequencing was done on a sample of blood. The CDR3 loop reads CASSLVWTGGRETQYF. The CDR3 DNA sequence: TGTGCCAGCAGCTTAGTCTGGACAGGGGGCAGGGAGACCCAGTACTTC.